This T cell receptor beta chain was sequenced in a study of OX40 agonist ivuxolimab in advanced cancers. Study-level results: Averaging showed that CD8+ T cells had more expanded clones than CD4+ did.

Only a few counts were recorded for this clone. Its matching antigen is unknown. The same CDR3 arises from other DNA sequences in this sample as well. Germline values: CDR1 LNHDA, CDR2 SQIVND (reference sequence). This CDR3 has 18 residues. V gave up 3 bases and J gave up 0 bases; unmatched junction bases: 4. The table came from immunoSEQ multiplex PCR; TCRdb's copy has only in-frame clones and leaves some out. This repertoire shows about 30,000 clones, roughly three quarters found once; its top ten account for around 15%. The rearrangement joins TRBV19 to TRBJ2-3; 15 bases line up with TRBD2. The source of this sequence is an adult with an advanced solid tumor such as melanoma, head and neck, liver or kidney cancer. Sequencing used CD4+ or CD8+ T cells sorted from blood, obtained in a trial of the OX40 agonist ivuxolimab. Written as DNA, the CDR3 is TGTGCCAGTAGTATCGGACTAGCGGGGGGGCCTAGCACAGATACGCAGTATTTT. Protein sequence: CASSIGLAGGPSTDTQYF.